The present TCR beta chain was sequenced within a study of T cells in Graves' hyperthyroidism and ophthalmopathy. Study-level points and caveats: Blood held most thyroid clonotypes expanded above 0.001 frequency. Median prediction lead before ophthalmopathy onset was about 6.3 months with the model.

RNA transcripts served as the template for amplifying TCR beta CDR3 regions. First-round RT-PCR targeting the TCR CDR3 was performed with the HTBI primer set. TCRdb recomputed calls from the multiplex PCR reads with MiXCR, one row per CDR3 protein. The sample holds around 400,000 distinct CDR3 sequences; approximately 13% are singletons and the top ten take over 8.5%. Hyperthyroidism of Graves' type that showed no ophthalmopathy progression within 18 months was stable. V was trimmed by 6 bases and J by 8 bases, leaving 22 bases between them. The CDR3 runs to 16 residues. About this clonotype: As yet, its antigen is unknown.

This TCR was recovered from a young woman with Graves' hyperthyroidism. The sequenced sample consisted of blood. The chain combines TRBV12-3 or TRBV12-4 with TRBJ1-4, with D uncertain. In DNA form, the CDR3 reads TGTGCCAGCAGAAGTGGGTTGCCATCCCTGAGGGAAAAACTGTTTTTT. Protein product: CASRSGLPSLREKLFF.